This T cell receptor beta chain comes out of a study of Ad26.COV2.S vaccination and SARS-CoV-2 variants. Overall study context: Into the muscle, Ad26.COV2.S was dosed once or twice, 56 days apart.

Clones were read by immunoSEQ multiplex PCR, and TCRdb kept only the in-frame ones, dropping some. The profile shows some 350,000 clones, about 90% of them singletons. Noted treatment: 15 to 20 received Ad26.COV2.S at low or high dose, single or two shots; five or six received placebo; per-sample allocation not given. After the first vaccine or placebo injection, samples were drawn on day 63. Expressing Wuhan-strain SARS-CoV-2 spike, an Ad26 vector served as the vaccine. Concerning this clone itself: Its antigen remains unidentified.

Between the trimmed V and J ends, which lost 0 bases and 2 bases, there was a span of 5 bases. Germline CDR1 reads SGHNT; CDR2 reads YYREEE (reference sequence). The CDR3 has 14 residues. Study results and limitations: Vaccine and placebo recipients had comparable breadth of non-spike TCRs. In TCR breadth and depth analyses, total T cell responses may have been underestimated.

Sequencing used peripheral blood, obtained in a trial of Ad26.COV2.S vaccine versus placebo. The source of this sequence is a person between 18 and 60 years old who received the Ad26.COV2.S COVID-19 vaccine or a placebo. The V call is TRBV5-4, the J call TRBJ2-2, with unresolved D. The CDR3, as DNA: TGTGCCAGCAGCTTGGTAACTAACACCGGGGAGCTGTTTTTT. Translated, it gives CASSLVTNTGELFF.